The rows below give T cell receptor beta chains drawn from one sample of a study of radiation and T cells in renal cell carcinoma. Method: immunoSEQ multiplex PCR; TCRdb's copy keeps in-frame clones and lacks some. The sample carries 120,000 or so clones, about 81% recorded once. The specimen was blood, collected from a patient whose treatment included radiotherapy and nephrectomy. These receptors were collected from a man aged 50-59 years with renal cell carcinoma. CDR3s include the opening cysteine and the closing phenylalanine or tryptophan. The order of the fields is J gene, V gene, CDR3 protein.

J gene: TRBJ2-2
V gene: TRBV18
CDR3 protein: CASSPRTGGESGELFF

J gene: TRBJ1-1
V gene: TRBV28
CDR3 protein: CASSLWSRNTEAFF

J gene: TRBJ1-1
V gene: TRBV5-4
CDR3 protein: CASSTGRTNQNTEAFF

J gene: TRBJ1-2
V gene: TRBV4-1
CDR3 protein: CASSPEDGANYGYTF

J gene: TRBJ2-2
V gene: TRBV6-4
CDR3 protein: CASRLADTGELFF

J gene: TRBJ2-1
V gene: TRBV6-6
CDR3 protein: CASSYSGQGNNEQFF

J gene: TRBJ2-1
V gene: TRBV7-2
CDR3 protein: CASSPPGQGHNEQFF

J gene: TRBJ2-1
V gene: TRBV5-1
CDR3 protein: CASSLGDISYNEQFF

J gene: TRBJ2-3
V gene: TRBV12-5
CDR3 protein: CASGFPNRGRTDTQYF

J gene: TRBJ2-7
V gene: TRBV6-6
CDR3 protein: CASTSTRAGSEQYF

J gene: TRBJ2-7
V gene: TRBV7-9
CDR3 protein: CASSFTDSSYEQYF

J gene: TRBJ1-2
V gene: TRBV4-3
CDR3 protein: CASSQDPWQGDYGYTF

J gene: TRBJ1-4
V gene: TRBV5-1
CDR3 protein: CASSVGGTNEKLFF

J gene: TRBJ2-5
V gene: TRBV18
CDR3 protein: CASSPGQLQETQYF

J gene: TRBJ1-2
V gene: TRBV4-3
CDR3 protein: CASSPVRGAYGYTF